This T cell receptor (beta chain) was recorded in a study of T cells in Graves' hyperthyroidism and ophthalmopathy. Trimming stripped 3 bases from V and 7 bases from J, with 22 bases between. CDR1 and CDR2 from the germline V gene are GTSNPN and SVGIG (reference sequence). The CDR3 is 17 residues long. The study, taken as a whole, reports: Peripheral blood also featured most of the thyroid clonotypes expanded above 0.001.

Authors of the study amplified TCR beta CDR3 regions from RNA transcripts. HTBI primers were employed in a first-round RT-PCR of the TCR CDR3. TCRdb fed the multiplex PCR reads into MiXCR, producing one record per CDR3 protein. The data show around 580,000 distinct CDR3 sequences, approximately 15% seen once. The sample holds a few counts of this clonotype. As yet, its antigen is unknown. Sequenced sample: blood. The TCR originated in a woman between 18 and 29 years old with Graves' hyperthyroidism. J is TRBJ1-6 and V is TRBV30, with D maybe TRBD1 (6 bases). The CDR3 DNA reads TGTGCCTGGAGCTGGACAGTACCGGGCGGTACGAATTCACCCCTCCACTTT. This codes for CAWSWTVPGGTNSPLHF. The whole variable domain, filled in from reference TRBV30 and TRBJ1-6, reads SQTIHQWPATLVQPVGSPLSLECTVEGTSNPNLYWYRQAAGRGLQLLFYSVGIGQISSEVPQNLSASRPQDRQFILSSKKLLLSDSGFYLCAWSWTVPGGTNSPLHFGNGTRLTVT.